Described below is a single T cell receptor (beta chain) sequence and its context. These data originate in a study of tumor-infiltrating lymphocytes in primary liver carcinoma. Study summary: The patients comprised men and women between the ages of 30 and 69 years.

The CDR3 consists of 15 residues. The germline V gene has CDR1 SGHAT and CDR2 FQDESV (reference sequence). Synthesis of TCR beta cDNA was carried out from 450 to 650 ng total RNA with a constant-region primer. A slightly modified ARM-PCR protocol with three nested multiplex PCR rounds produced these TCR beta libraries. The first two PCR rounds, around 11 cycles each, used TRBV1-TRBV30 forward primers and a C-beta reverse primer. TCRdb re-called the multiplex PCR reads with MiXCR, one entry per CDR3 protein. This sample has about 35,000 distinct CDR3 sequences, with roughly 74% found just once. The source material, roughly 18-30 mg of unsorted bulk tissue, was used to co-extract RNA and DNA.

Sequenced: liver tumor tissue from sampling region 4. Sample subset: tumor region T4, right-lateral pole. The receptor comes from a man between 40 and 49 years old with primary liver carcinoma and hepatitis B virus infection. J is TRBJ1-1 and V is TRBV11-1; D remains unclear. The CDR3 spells CVRSFGQTLGTEAFF. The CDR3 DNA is TGTGTCAGAAGCTTCGGTCAGACCTTGGGGACTGAAGCTTTCTTT.